A single sample is the source of the 22 T cell receptor beta chains below, sequenced in a study of blood T cell repertoires in COVID-19. TCRdb's table, derived via immunoSEQ multiplex PCR, lists solely in-frame clones and lacks some. The sample has more than 100,000 clones; roughly 84% are singletons. The sequencing sample was made of PBMCs or T cells enriched from blood (not recorded which). These receptors originate from a woman between 25 and 40 years old who had recovered from COVID-19.

The chain employs TRBV4-3 and TRBJ2-3; D is possibly TRBD2 (5 bases). CDR3 length: 16 amino acids. Germline CDR1 reads LGHNA; CDR2 reads YSLEER. V lost 3 bases to trimming and J lost 3 bases, with 16 bases between them. The CDR3 DNA follows: TGCGCCAGCAGCCACGGAGGACTGGCCCGGACAGATACGCAGTATTTT. Protein: CASSHGGLARTDTQYF.

The chain couples TRBV5-1 to TRBJ1-6, with 7 positions matching TRBD1. Trimming cost V 1 base and J 7 bases; bases outside gene matches: 2. This CDR3 comprises 14 residues. Germline V gene sequence: CDR1 SGHRS, CDR2 YFSETQ. DNA of the CDR3: TGCGCCAGCAGCTTGACAGGGGCCAATTCACCCCTCCACTTT. Its translation is CASSLTGANSPLHF.

This chain uses TRBV28 with TRBJ2-7; TRBD1 aligns across 8 bases. After removal of 10 bases from V and 1 base from J, the junction contained 9 bases not matched to a gene. Germline CDR1 reads MDHEN; CDR2 reads SYDVKM. This CDR3 has 14 residues. Written as DNA, the CDR3 is TGTGCCACCCACCGTACAGGGGGGTCCTACGAGCAGTACTTC. Protein: CATHRTGGSYEQYF.

The chain joins TRBV4-1 to TRBJ2-7; TRBD2 matches at 9 bases. After removal of 0 bases from V and 3 bases from J, the junction contained 6 bases not matched to a gene. Germline V gives CDR1 MGHRA, CDR2 YSYEKL. The CDR3 is 16 amino acids. The CDR3: CASSQEIPSGIYEQYF. The CDR3 nucleotides read TGCGCCAGCAGCCAAGAAATCCCTAGCGGGATCTACGAGCAGTACTTC.

This clone was found once. This chain connects TRBV10-3 to TRBJ2-1, with TRBD2 identical over 9 bases. Germline-derived CDR1 and CDR2 are ENHRY and SYGVKD. Trimming removed 7 bases from V and 4 bases from J; junction bases left unmatched: 8. The CDR3 consists of 15 residues. The CDR3 DNA reads as TGTGCCATCAATCAGGGTAGCGGGGGTTACAATGAGCAGTTCTTC. Amino acid sequence: CAINQGSGGYNEQFF.

The chain's CDR3 is CAWSVGGNGNTIYF. The CDR3 coding sequence is TGTGCCTGGAGTGTAGGCGGGAATGGAAACACCATATATTTT. This chain links TRBV30 with TRBJ1-3; no firm D call. Germline CDR1 and CDR2: GTSNPN and SVGIG (reference sequence). V shed 0 bases and J shed 3 bases, with 9 bases lying between them. This CDR3 spans 14 amino acids.

The chain combines TRBV29-1 with TRBJ2-1, with 9 bases that match TRBD2. This CDR3 has 13 amino acids. The V gene's germline CDR1 is SQVTM and CDR2 ANQGSEA. Trimming cost V 5 bases and J 8 bases; bases outside gene matches: 7. CDR3 sequence (DNA): TGCAGCGTTCTTAGCGGGAGTTGGGATGAGCAGTTCTTC. It codes for CSVLSGSWDEQFF.

The chain has TRBV28 and TRBJ1-3; D is unresolved. The CDR3 covers 15 residues. In germline, CDR1 is MDHEN, CDR2 SYDVKM. V was cut by 3 bases and J by 4 bases, with 13 bases left in between. The CDR3, as DNA: TGTGCCAGCAGTTTGGCCGGGATTTTGGGAAACACCATATATTTT. Amino acids: CASSLAGILGNTIYF.

This clone has just a few counts. The chain couples TRBV27 to TRBJ2-7, with 7 bases lining up with TRBD2. CDR1 is MNHEY and CDR2 is SMNVEV in the germline V gene (reference sequence). This CDR3 is built from 13 residues. The V segment lost 5 bases and the J segment 3 bases; nucleotides outside the gene matches: 4. The CDR3 DNA reads TGTGCCAGCAGTGGGAGGGGCCACTACGAGCAGTACTTC. As protein: CASSGRGHYEQYF.

The chain links TRBV4-3 to TRBJ1-2, with D possibly TRBD1 on 6 matching bases. CDR3 length equals 16 residues. Trimming took 1 base from V and 2 from J, leaving 14 bases between them. Germline CDR1 is LGHNA and CDR2 is YSLEER. This CDR3 is CASSQGAGAENYGYTF. The CDR3 region has the DNA TGCGCCAGCAGCCAAGGGGCAGGGGCTGAGAACTATGGCTACACCTTC.

The chain has TRBV29-1 and TRBJ1-3; no clear D. This CDR3 has 11 amino acids. Between the trimmed V and J ends, which lost 5 bases and 3 bases, there was a span of 5 bases. CDR1 and CDR2 (germline): SQVTM, ANQGSEA. DNA of the CDR3: TGCAGCGTTTATTTTGGAAACACCATATATTTT. The encoded protein is CSVYFGNTIYF.

The V call is TRBV11-3, the J call TRBJ2-2; TRBD1 aligns across 7 bases. After removal of 4 bases from V and 9 bases from J, the junction contained 8 bases not matched to a gene. CDR1 is SGHNT, CDR2 YENEEA, per germline. The CDR3 is 14 amino acids. For the CDR3, the DNA is TGTGCCAGCAGCTCAGGGACAGCCGTAAGGGAGCTGTTTTTT. It codes for CASSSGTAVRELFF.

The chain couples TRBV7-2 to TRBJ1-3; tentative D call: TRBD1 (6 bases). V lost 6 bases and J 5 bases, leaving 17 bases between the germline ends. Germline V gives CDR1 SGHTA, CDR2 FQGNSA. The CDR3 consists of 15 residues. The CDR3 protein is CASSPSRGSRNTIYF. The CDR3 coding sequence is TGTGCCAGCAGTCCTAGCAGGGGTTCCAGAAACACCATATATTTT.

The chain recombines TRBV3-1 (or the pseudogene TRBV3-2) with TRBJ2-1; D call uncertain. V was trimmed by 0 bases and J by 4 bases, leaving 13 bases between them. CDR1 and CDR2 from the germline V gene are LGHDT and YNNKEL (reference sequence). The CDR3 is made up of 16 amino acids. The CDR3 sequence is CASSQDLEIKYNEQFF. The DNA of the CDR3 is TGTGCCAGCAGCCAAGATCTGGAGATAAAATACAATGAGCAGTTCTTC.

The chain combines TRBV21-1 with TRBJ2-1; the table's TRBD2 call for D was not verified on the DNA. TRBV21-1 is recorded as a pseudogene. The CDR3 spans 15 residues. CDR3 in amino acids: CASSKGTSSYNEQFF. In nucleotides, the CDR3 is TGTGCCAGCAGCAAAGGGACTAGCTCCTACAATGAGCAGTTCTTC.

The V and J genes are TRBV19 and TRBJ2-7; 9 bases are shared with TRBD1. CDR1 and CDR2 from the germline V gene are LNHDA and SQIVND (reference sequence). Unmatched junction bases numbered 10, after V lost 5 bases and J lost 5 bases. CDR3 length equals 15 residues. CDR3 DNA: TGTGCCAGTAGTGCAACCGGGACAGGGTCCGACGAGCAGTACTTC. Translation: CASSATGTGSDEQYF.

The rearrangement uses TRBV9 and TRBJ2-3; TRBD2 matches at 15 bases. V was pared by 2 bases and J by 0 bases, with 10 bases of the junction left unmatched. This CDR3 region has 20 residues. Germline CDR1 and CDR2: SGDLS and YYNGEE. The CDR3 bases are TGTGCCAGCAGCGTCGGAGGGGGACTAGCGGGAGGAAGTAGCACAGATACGCAGTATTTT. This translates into CASSVGGGLAGGSSTDTQYF.

The chain couples TRBV5-1 to TRBJ2-4, with D possibly TRBD1 on 5 matching bases. Trimming pared 0 bases from V and 0 bases from J, leaving 7 bases between. This CDR3 is built from 15 residues. The V gene's germline CDR1 is SGHRS and CDR2 YFSETQ. The CDR3 sequence is CASSLATGAKNIQYF. The CDR3 nucleotides read TGCGCCAGCAGCTTGGCCACAGGAGCCAAAAACATTCAGTACTTC.

This chain uses TRBV29-1 with TRBJ2-7, with 10 nucleotides matching TRBD2. V dropped 7 bases and J dropped 0; count of bases not matched to a gene: 9. Germline V CDR1 and CDR2: SQVTM, ANQGSEA. CDR3 length: 15 amino acids. Here the CDR3 reads CSAKPAGGSSYEQYF. The CDR3 bases are TGCAGCGCTAAGCCAGCGGGAGGGAGCTCCTACGAGCAGTACTTC.

The chain couples TRBV28 to TRBJ2-1; D gene unclear. CDR1 is MDHEN and CDR2 is SYDVKM in the germline V gene. Trimming took off 3 bases at V and 5 bases at J, with 8 bases between the two ends. The CDR3 extends over 13 amino acids. The CDR3 sequence is CASSFLSDNEQFF. In DNA, the CDR3 is TGTGCCAGCAGTTTCTTGTCCGACAATGAGCAGTTCTTC.

The chain joins TRBV10-3 to TRBJ2-2; possible D gene TRBD2, 6 bases. V lost 4 bases and J lost 5, with 11 bases in between. CDR1 and CDR2 from the germline V gene are ENHRY and SYGVKD. This CDR3 has 14 residues. The CDR3 nucleotides read TGTGCCATCAGTGCGCGGGAAGGGACCGGGGAGCTGTTTTTT. Translation gives CAISAREGTGELFF.

This clone has only a few counts. The gene calls are TRBV19 and TRBJ1-5; possibly TRBD1 for D (5 bases). Trimming took 6 bases from V and 0 from J, leaving 12 bases between them. Germline V gene lookup returns CDR1 LNHDA and CDR2 SQIVND (reference sequence). CDR3 length: 15 residues. The CDR3 DNA reads as TGTGCCAGTAGGTCAACAGGCTATAGCAATCAGCCCCAGCATTTT. Protein: CASRSTGYSNQPQHF.